The source of this T cell receptor beta chain is a study of shared clonotypes between healthy human individuals. V was pared by 5 bases and J by 4 bases, with 14 bases between. Germline loops: CDR1 SEHNR, CDR2 FQNEAQ (reference sequence). The CDR3 runs to 15 residues. Details on this clone: As yet, its antigen is unknown.

Profiled with immunoSEQ multiplex PCR; TCRdb holds only in-frame clones, not every one. Of 1,500,000 or so clones in the sample, about 98.5% were seen once. Study-level points and caveats: Naive CD4 clonotypes overlapped across a handful of donors at about 5.3%.

The sequencing sample was made of naive CD4+ T cells sorted from blood. The subset here: CD45RA+ positively selected. This chain connects TRBV7-9 to TRBJ2-2; tentatively, D is TRBD1 (7 bases). This TCR was recovered from a man aged 25 to 40 in good health. The CDR3 DNA is TGTGCCAGCAGCGGCAGGGGGGCAAGCACCGGGGAGCTGTTTTTT. It yields the protein CASSGRGASTGELFF.